These 25 T cell receptor beta chains originate from one sample sequenced in a study of tumor and adjacent non-tumor tissue in lung cancer. No cell sorting was done before RNA was extracted from the tissue. The library came from three nested PCR rounds adapted from ARM-PCR protocols. TCRdb called the multiplex PCR reads again in MiXCR, with one record for every CDR3 protein. The table shows roughly 150,000 distinct CDR3 sequences, with approximately 64% occurring only once. The sequencing input was lung tumor tissue. These receptors originate from a man in his 60s with small cell lung cancer.

This clonotype was counted many times. Just one base apart from a much larger clone, this may be a read error. This chain uses TRBV11-3 with TRBJ2-2; D is uncertain. CDR1 is SGHNT and CDR2 is YENEEA in the germline V gene. The CDR3 spans 16 residues. V was trimmed by 7 bases and J by 4 bases, leaving 19 bases between them. The CDR3 spells CASNPGLFSGTGELFF. CDR3 bases: TGTGCCAGCAACCCTGGCCTATTTAGTGGCACCGGGGAGCTGTTTTTT. The whole variable domain, remainder taken from reference TRBV11-3 and TRBJ2-2, is EAGVVQSPRYKIIEKKQPVAFWCNPISGHNTLYWYLQNLGQGPELLIRYENEEAVDDSQLPKDRFSAERLKGVDSTLKIQPAELGDSAVYLCASNPGLFSGTGELFFGEGSRLTVL.

With regard to this clonotype: No conserved phenylalanine or tryptophan is present at the end of the CDR3, so a read error is the likely explanation. V gene TRBV29-1 combines with J gene TRBJ2-3; TRBD2 is a possible D gene (5 bases). V was trimmed by 5 bases and J by 0 bases, leaving 12 bases between them. This CDR3 is built from 14 residues. Per germline, CDR1 SQVTM and CDR2 ANQGSEA. The CDR3 loop is CSVIREGSTDTQYS. CDR3 in DNA: TGCAGCGTTATTCGGGAAGGGAGCACAGATACGCAGTATTCT.

Worth noting for this clonotype: This likely comes from a read error, as the CDR3 has no conserved phenylalanine or tryptophan at its end. The limits of the CDR3 on the DNA are not certain, so only TCRdb's listed CDR3 is given. This rearrangement joins TRBV11-3 to TRBJ2-3; the listed D gene, TRBD2, was not tested against the DNA. Germline V gene data show CDR1 as SGHNT and CDR2 as YENEEA. The CDR3 is 14 amino acids in total, end residues counted. The CDR3: CASSPGLAGDTRYV.

Notes on this clonotype: This CDR3 fails to terminate in the conserved phenylalanine or tryptophan, so it likely reflects a read error. V gene TRBV20-1 combines with J gene TRBJ1-2; TRBD1 aligns across 7 bases. This CDR3 has 14 residues. The V gene's germline CDR1 is DFQATT and CDR2 SNEGSKA (reference sequence). The CDR3, as DNA: TGCAGTGTTAGAGATAACCAGGGGGACTATGGCTACACCATC. This codes for CSVRDNQGDYGYTI.

The chain links TRBV6-5 to TRBJ1-2; TRBD1 might be the D (6 bases). There are 17 residues in the CDR3. Germline CDR1 and CDR2: MNHEY and SVGAGI. V was cut by 4 bases and J by 2 bases, with 20 bases left in between. The CDR3 here is CASSSTPDGTLNYGYTF. The CDR3, as DNA: TGTGCCAGCAGTTCCACCCCGGACGGGACACTAAACTATGGCTACACCTTC.

The chain carries TRBV29-1 and TRBJ2-7, with a tentative D call TRBD2 (5 bases). Germline values: CDR1 SQVTM, CDR2 ANQGSEA. The CDR3 runs to 11 residues. CDR3 sequence reads: CRAGLTHEQYV. The CDR3 DNA is TGCAGGGCGGGCCTTACACACGAGCAGTACGTC.

The rearrangement joins TRBV29-1 to TRBJ2-5; a weak D match, TRBD1 (6 bases). The CDR3 runs to 11 residues. The germline V gene has CDR1 SQVTM and CDR2 ANQGSEA. In nucleotides, the CDR3 is TGCAGTTACTTACAGGGCGAGACCCAGTACTTC. Amino acids: CSYLQGETQYF.

This clonotype was counted once. A junction end diverges from the germline sequence, so it may reflect a read error. This chain connects TRBV10-3 to TRBJ2-1, with D uncertain. This CDR3 spans 12 amino acids. CDR1 is ENHRY and CDR2 is SYGVKD in the germline V gene. The CDR3 spells CPISEKLNEQFF. CDR3 nucleotide sequence: TGTCCCATCAGTGAAAAGCTCAATGAGCAGTTCTTC.

The gene calls are TRBV6-1 and TRBJ2-5; no reliable D call. The germline V gene has CDR1 MNHNS and CDR2 SASEGT. The CDR3 runs 13 residues. Trimming removed 5 bases from V and 2 bases from J, with 9 bases in between. CDR3 DNA sequence: TGTGCCAGCAGTCAGAACTTACAAGAGACCCAGTACTTC. Translating gives CASSQNLQETQYF.

This clonotype showed up many times. The rearrangement links TRBV6-1 to TRBJ2-1; perhaps TRBD2 as D (5 bases). Germline V gene data show CDR1 as MNHNS and CDR2 as SASEGT. CDR3 length equals 16 residues. The V and J ends lost 2 bases and 3 bases respectively, with 14 bases between them. CDR3 region: CASSERTQRYYNEQFF. CDR3 DNA sequence: TGTGCCAGCAGTGAAAGGACCCAGCGGTACTACAATGAGCAGTTCTTC.

This clonotype was counted a few times. In this CDR3 the conserved last residue, phenylalanine or tryptophan, is missing, so a read error is likely. The CDR3 loop is CASSYGGQAGSPLHS. DNA for the CDR3: TGTGCCAGCAGTTACGGGGGACAGGCCGGCTCACCCCTCCACTCT. The chain recombines TRBV6-5 with TRBJ1-6, with 8 nucleotides matching TRBD1. Unmatched junction bases numbered 7, after V lost 2 bases and J lost 10 bases. The CDR3 has 15 residues. CDR1 and CDR2 (germline): MNHEY, SVGAGI.

Notes on this clonotype: At one end the junction does not follow the germline gene, possibly because of a read error. V and J are TRBV20-1 and TRBJ2-2; 7 nucleotides align to TRBD2. The CDR3 length is 14 residues. CDR1 DFQATT and CDR2 SNEGSKA come from the germline V gene (reference sequence). The CDR3 region has the DNA TGCAGTGCTGGACTAGGTGCGAACATCGGGGAGCTGTTTTTT. It specifies CSAGLGANIGELFF.

This chain links TRBV20-1 with TRBJ1-5, with D unresolved. The CDR3 length is 13 residues. The V gene's germline CDR1 is DFQATT and CDR2 SNEGSKA (reference sequence). V was trimmed by 0 bases and J by 6 bases, leaving 9 bases between them. The CDR3 spells CSAREDGSQPQHF. CDR3 bases: TGCAGTGCTAGAGAGGACGGCAGTCAGCCCCAGCATTTT.

This clonotype showed up just a few times. A read error may be the cause here, since a much bigger clone is one base away. The chain couples TRBV11-2 to TRBJ2-3, with a tentative D call TRBD2 (6 bases). CDR3 length equals 14 residues. CDR1 SGHAT and CDR2 FQNNGV come from the germline V gene. Here the CDR3 DNA reads TGTGCCGGCAGCTTTCGGGGGTCGGCAGATACGCAGTATTTT. It translates to CAGSFRGSADTQYF. The whole variable domain, filled in from reference TRBV11-2 and TRBJ2-3, reads EAGVAQSPRYKIIEKRQSVAFWCNPISGHATLYWYQQILGQGPKLLIQFQNNGVVDDSQLPKDRFSAERLKGVDSTLKIQPAKLEDSAVYLCAGSFRGSADTQYFGPGTRLTVL.

In this sample, this clonotype turned up many times. The chain combines TRBV28 with TRBJ2-7; D uncertain. The CDR3 loop spans 14 amino acids. Trimming pared 7 bases from V and 0 bases from J, leaving 13 bases between. Germline V lookup: CDR1 MDHEN, CDR2 SYDVKM. CDR3 loop: CASKDRYSSYEQYF. In DNA form, the CDR3 reads TGTGCCAGCAAGGATAGATACAGCTCCTACGAGCAGTACTTC.

Remarks on this clonotype: A read error may produce the germline difference seen at one junction end. The chain recombines TRBV20-1 with TRBJ1-2; D is ambiguous. Germline V gene lookup returns CDR1 DFQATT and CDR2 SNEGSKA (reference sequence). The CDR3 is made up of 14 amino acids. This CDR3 reads CSARDFSGRYGYTF. The CDR3 DNA reads as TGCAGTGCTAGAGATTTCTCGGGTAGATATGGCTACACGTTC.

This clonotype came up a few times. J is TRBJ2-5 and V is TRBV12-3 or TRBV12-4; D gene unclear. Trimming removed 1 base from V and 7 bases from J, with 4 bases in between. This CDR3 region has 11 residues. The CDR3 DNA reads as TGTGCCAGCAGTTTAGGGGTGACCCAGTACTTC. This gives the protein CASSLGVTQYF.

V and J are TRBV11-2 and TRBJ2-2; D is uncertain. The V end lost 6 bases, the J end lost 4 bases, and 15 bases lay between the germline ends. Germline V gives CDR1 SGHAT, CDR2 FQNNGV. The CDR3 runs to 15 residues. CDR3 in amino acids: CASSPLDRSTGELFF. The CDR3, as DNA: TGTGCCAGCAGTCCCCTAGATCGAAGCACCGGGGAGCTGTTTTTT.

This clonotype was seen ten or more times. The chain has TRBV6-5 and TRBJ2-7, with 9 bases lining up with TRBD2. J lost 3 bases, V lost 6 bases, and 6 bases had no gene match. Germline V gene lookup returns CDR1 MNHEY and CDR2 SVGAGI. This CDR3 contains 14 residues. The CDR3 region is CASRLAGKVYEQYV. In nucleotides, the CDR3 is TGTGCCAGCAGGCTAGCGGGAAAAGTCTACGAGCAGTACGTC.

Only a few counts were recorded for this clonotype. The chain recombines TRBV6-1 with TRBJ1-4; D remains ambiguous. The V gene lost 1 base and the J gene lost 10 bases, with 13 bases spanning the gap. Germline assignment: CDR1 MNHNS and CDR2 SASEGT. The CDR3 extends over 14 amino acids. The CDR3 DNA reads as TGTGCCAGCAGTGAAGGTCGGAGGGTGGGAAAACTGTTTTTT. Protein: CASSEGRRVGKLFF.

This clonotype occurred many times. The DNA for the CDR3 is TGTGCCAGCAGCCTCTCTAGGGATCAGCCCCAGCATTTT. Its protein is CASSLSRDQPQHF. The J gene is TRBJ1-5, the V gene TRBV4-2; unclear D gene. The CDR3 runs 13 residues. V lost 4 bases and J lost 5, with 9 bases in between. CDR1 LGHNA and CDR2 YNFKEQ come from the germline V gene.

This clonotype was counted many times. This chain joins TRBV6-6 and TRBJ1-5; D unclear. Between the trimmed V and J ends, which lost 0 bases and 1 base, there was a span of 13 bases. Per the germline V gene, CDR1 is MNHNY and CDR2 is SVGAGI (reference sequence). CDR3 length equals 17 residues. Here the CDR3 reads CASSYSFDAGSNQPQHF. The DNA for the CDR3 is TGTGCCAGCAGTTACTCGTTCGATGCGGGGAGCAATCAGCCCCAGCATTTT.

On this clonotype itself: Relative to the germline gene, one junction end is altered; a read error may explain this. The chain is built from TRBV11-2 and TRBJ2-1; 10 positions agree with TRBD2. Germline CDR1 and CDR2: SGHAT and FQNNGV. The CDR3 is made up of 14 amino acids. For the CDR3, the DNA is TGTGCCAGCAGACAAGGACTAGCGGCTAATGAGCTGTCCTTC. Protein product: CASRQGLAANELSF.

With respect to this clonotype: One end of the junction fails to match germline, which may point to a read error. This rearrangement joins TRBV11-2 to TRBJ2-3, with 8 bases identical to TRBD1. CDR3 length: 15 residues. CDR1 is SGHAT, CDR2 FQNNGV, per germline. The CDR3 coding sequence is TGTGCCAGCAACTTCAGGGGGCGTAGCACTGATACGCAGTATTTT. Translation: CASNFRGRSTDTQYF. The full variable domain, its missing parts supplied by reference TRBV11-2 and TRBJ2-3, is EAGVAQSPRYKIIEKRQSVAFWCNPISGHATLYWYQQILGQGPKLLIQFQNNGVVDDSQLPKDRFSAERLKGVDSTLKIQPAKLEDSAVYLCASNFRGRSTDTQYFGPGTRLTVL.

The chain carries TRBV24-1 and TRBJ1-5; D is possibly TRBD1 (5 bases). CDR1 and CDR2 from the germline V gene are KGHDR and SFDVKD. Trimming took off 3 bases at V and 4 bases at J, with 18 bases between the two ends. CDR3 length: 17 residues. The CDR3 region is CATSDHGEGRENQPQHF. Written as DNA, the CDR3 is TGTGCCACCAGTGATCACGGGGAGGGACGGGAAAATCAGCCCCAGCATTTT.